This record covers a single T cell receptor beta chain. What it binds is not known. Relative to the germline gene, one junction end is altered; a read error may explain this. The CDR3 is made up of 14 amino acids. CDR1 and CDR2 from the germline V gene are MNHEY and SVGAGI. This sample was taken from a study of high-grade serous ovarian cancer treatment subgroups. In the study overall: Each sample yielded on average roughly 7,400 unique TCR beta rearrangements from around 15,000 reads. Study results and limitations: Different patients shared almost no repertoire; same-patient tumors shared about 0.1 to 0.8. CDR1 and CDR2 were left unanalyzed; analyses focused on CDR3.

Generated by immunoSEQ multiplex PCR, the TCRdb table keeps only in-frame clones and is missing some. The sample carries around 12,000 clones, roughly four fifths recorded once. Tumor samples were obtained before definitive surgery or chemotherapy. The origin of this receptor is a human donor with high-grade serous ovarian cancer. Source material: tumor tissue. The rearrangement links TRBV6-5 to TRBJ2-1; D gene unclear. The DNA of the CDR3 is TGTGCCAGCAGTGACTCACAGCGATTCAATGAGCAGTTCTTC. This translates into CASSDSQRFNEQFF.